This T cell receptor beta chain was captured by sequencing in a study of cytomegalovirus exposure and HLA in healthy donors. Broader study findings: Sequencing likely produced, as an artifact, a cluster of highly shared sequence variants. When analyzed later, a missense DCLRE1C variant was found to be linked to TCR beta V- and J-gene trimming. Accurate prediction of HLA-A and HLA-B alleles (for most subjects) was reportedly achieved from TCR beta sequences.

Primers included in the PCR were 60 Vbeta and 13 Jbeta primers. Assay: immunoSEQ multiplex PCR; the TCRdb copy retains only in-frame clones and omits some. This table holds fewer than 200,000 clones, about 65% found once. From germline, CDR1 is SGHAT and CDR2 FQNNGV. With 1 base removed from V and 0 bases from J, the gap between germline ends came to 15 bases. CDR3 size: 17 residues. Each donor was healthy, and each was a bone marrow donor. Comment on this clone: What it recognizes is unknown.

V gene TRBV11-2 combines with J gene TRBJ2-5; TRBD2 is a possible D gene (6 bases). This sequence was found in a woman under 30 in good health and CMV-seropositive. Sequenced: PBMCs. Here the CDR3 DNA reads TGTGCCAGCAGCTTAGTCGGAGGGCGGGGATACCAAGAGACCCAGTACTTC. Translating gives CASSLVGGRGYQETQYF.